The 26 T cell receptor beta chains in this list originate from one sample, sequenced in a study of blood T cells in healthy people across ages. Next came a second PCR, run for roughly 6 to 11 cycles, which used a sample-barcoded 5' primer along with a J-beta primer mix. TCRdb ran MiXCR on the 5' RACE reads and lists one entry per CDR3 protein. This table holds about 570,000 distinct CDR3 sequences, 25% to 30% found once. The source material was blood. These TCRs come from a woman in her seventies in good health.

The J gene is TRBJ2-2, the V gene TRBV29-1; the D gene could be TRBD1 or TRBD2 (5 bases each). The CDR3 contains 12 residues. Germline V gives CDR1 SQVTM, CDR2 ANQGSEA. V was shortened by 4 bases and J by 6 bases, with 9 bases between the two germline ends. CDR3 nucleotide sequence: TGCAGCGTTGTAAGGGGAGCCGGGGAGCTGTTTTTT. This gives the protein CSVVRGAGELFF.

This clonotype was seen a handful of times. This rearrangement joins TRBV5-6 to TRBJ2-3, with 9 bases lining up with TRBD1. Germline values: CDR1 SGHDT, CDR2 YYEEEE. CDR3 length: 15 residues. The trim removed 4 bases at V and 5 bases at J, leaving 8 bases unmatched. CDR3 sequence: CASSPGQGPLDTQYF. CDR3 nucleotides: TGTGCCAGCAGCCCGGGACAGGGCCCCCTAGATACGCAGTATTTT.

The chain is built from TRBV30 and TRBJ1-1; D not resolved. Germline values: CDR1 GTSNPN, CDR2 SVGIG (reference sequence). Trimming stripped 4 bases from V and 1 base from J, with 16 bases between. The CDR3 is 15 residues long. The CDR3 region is CAWKSDGLGNTEAFF. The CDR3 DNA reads TGTGCCTGGAAATCAGATGGTTTGGGGAACACTGAAGCTTTCTTT.

In nucleotides, the CDR3 is TGTGCCAGCAGTTTAGGGGGTGGGGGGGGCCTTTATGAGCAGTTCTTC. This codes for CASSLGGGGGLYEQFF. This rearrangement joins TRBV28 to TRBJ2-5, with D perhaps TRBD2 (7 bases). The DNA end lines up better with TRBJ2-1; the J call may be wrong. Germline assignment: CDR1 MDHEN and CDR2 SYDVKM. The CDR3 covers 16 residues.

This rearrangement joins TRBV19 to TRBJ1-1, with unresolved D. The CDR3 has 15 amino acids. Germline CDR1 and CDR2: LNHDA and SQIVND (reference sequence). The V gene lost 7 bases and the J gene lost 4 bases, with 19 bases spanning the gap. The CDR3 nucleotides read TGTGCCAGTACCATCAACGGGTGGCCGTCCACTGAAGCTTTCTTT. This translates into CASTINGWPSTEAFF.

Here the CDR3 reads CASSLSSGNQPQHF. CDR3 in DNA: TGTGCCAGCAGTTTATCTAGCGGCAATCAGCCCCAGCATTTT. The J gene is TRBJ1-5, the V gene TRBV12-3 or TRBV12-4, with D uncertain. The CDR3 runs to 14 residues. Trimming shortened V by 2 bases and J by 2 bases, and 7 bases separated the two germline ends.

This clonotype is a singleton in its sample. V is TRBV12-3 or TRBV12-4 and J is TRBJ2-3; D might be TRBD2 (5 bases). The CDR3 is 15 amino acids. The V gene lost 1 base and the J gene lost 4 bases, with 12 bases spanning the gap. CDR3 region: CASSLGGERADTQYF. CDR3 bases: TGTGCCAGCAGTTTAGGGGGAGAAAGAGCAGATACGCAGTATTTT.

CDR3 DNA sequence: TGCAGCGTTGAAGTCCCGGGACAGGGCAACACTGAAGCTTTCTTT. Translated: CSVEVPGQGNTEAFF. The rearrangement joins TRBV29-1 to TRBJ1-1, with 9 bases that match TRBD1. V lost 1 base, J lost 2 bases, and 5 bases stayed unmatched. This CDR3 spans 15 amino acids. Germline V lookup: CDR1 SQVTM, CDR2 ANQGSEA.

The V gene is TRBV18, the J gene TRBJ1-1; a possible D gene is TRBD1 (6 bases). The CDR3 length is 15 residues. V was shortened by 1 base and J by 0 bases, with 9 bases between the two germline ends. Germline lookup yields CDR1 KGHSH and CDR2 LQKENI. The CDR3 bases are TGTGCCAGCTCACCACAGGGACACTTGAACACTGAAGCTTTCTTT. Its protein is CASSPQGHLNTEAFF.

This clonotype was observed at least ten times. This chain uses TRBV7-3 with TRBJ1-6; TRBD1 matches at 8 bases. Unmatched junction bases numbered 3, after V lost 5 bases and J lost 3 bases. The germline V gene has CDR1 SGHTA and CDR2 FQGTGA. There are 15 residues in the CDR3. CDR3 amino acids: CASSTGGVYNSPLHF. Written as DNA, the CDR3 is TGTGCCAGCAGCACAGGGGGTGTCTATAATTCACCCCTCCACTTT. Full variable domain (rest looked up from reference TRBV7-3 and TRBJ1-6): GAGVSQTPSNKVTEKGKYVELRCDPISGHTALYWYRQSLGQGPEFLIYFQGTGAADDSGLPNDRFFAVRPEGSVSTLKIQRTERGDSAVYLCASSTGGVYNSPLHFGNGTRLTVT.

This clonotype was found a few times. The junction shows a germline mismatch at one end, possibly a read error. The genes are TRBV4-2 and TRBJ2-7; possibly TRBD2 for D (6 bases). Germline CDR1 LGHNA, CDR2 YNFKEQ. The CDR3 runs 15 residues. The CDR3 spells CASSQDGTPTYGQYF. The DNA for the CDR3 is TGTGCCAGCAGCCAAGATGGGACTCCAACCTACGGGCAGTACTTC.

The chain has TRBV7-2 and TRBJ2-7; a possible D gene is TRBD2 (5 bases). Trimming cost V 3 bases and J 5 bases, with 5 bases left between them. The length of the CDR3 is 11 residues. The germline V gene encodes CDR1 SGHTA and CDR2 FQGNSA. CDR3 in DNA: TGTGCCAGCAGCTTCGGGGACGAGCAGTACTTC. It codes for CASSFGDEQYF.

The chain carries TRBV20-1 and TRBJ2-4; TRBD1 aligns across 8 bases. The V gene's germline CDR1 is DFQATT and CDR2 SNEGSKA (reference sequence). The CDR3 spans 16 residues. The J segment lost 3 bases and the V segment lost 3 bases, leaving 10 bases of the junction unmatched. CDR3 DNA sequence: TGCAGTGCTAGTGGACAGGGCCTCGGGGACAAAAACATTCAGTACTTC. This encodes CSASGQGLGDKNIQYF.

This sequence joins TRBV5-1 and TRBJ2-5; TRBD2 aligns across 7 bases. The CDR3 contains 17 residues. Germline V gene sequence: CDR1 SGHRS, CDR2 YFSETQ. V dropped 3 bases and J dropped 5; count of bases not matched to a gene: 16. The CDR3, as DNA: TGCGCCAGCAGCTCCGACCTACCGACTAGCCGGGGGGAGACCCAGTACTTC. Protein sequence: CASSSDLPTSRGETQYF. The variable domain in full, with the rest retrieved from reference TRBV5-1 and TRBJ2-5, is KAGVTQTPRYLIKTRGQQVTLSCSPISGHRSVSWYQQTPGQGLQFLFEYFSETQRNKGNFPGRFSGRQFSNSRSEMNVSTLELGDSALYLCASSSDLPTSRGETQYFGPGTRLLVL.

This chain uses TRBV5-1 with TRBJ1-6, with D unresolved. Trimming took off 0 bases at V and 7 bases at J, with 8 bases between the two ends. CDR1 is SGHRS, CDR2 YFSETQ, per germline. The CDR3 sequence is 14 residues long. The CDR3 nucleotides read TGCGCCAGCAGCTTGGAACTAGCAAATTCACCCCTCCACTTT. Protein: CASSLELANSPLHF.

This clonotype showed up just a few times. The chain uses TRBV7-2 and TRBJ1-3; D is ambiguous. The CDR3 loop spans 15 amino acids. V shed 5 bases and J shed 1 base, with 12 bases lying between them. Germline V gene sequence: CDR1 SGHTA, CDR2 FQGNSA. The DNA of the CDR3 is TGTGCCAGCAGCAATAGCCAGAATTCTGGAAACACCATATATTTT. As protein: CASSNSQNSGNTIYF.

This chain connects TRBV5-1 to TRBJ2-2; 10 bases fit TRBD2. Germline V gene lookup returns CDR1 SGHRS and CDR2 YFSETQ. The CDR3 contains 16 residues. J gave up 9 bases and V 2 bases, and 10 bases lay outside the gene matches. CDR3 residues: CASSFLAGESWRELFF. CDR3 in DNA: TGCGCCAGCAGCTTCCTAGCGGGAGAATCGTGGAGGGAGCTGTTTTTT.

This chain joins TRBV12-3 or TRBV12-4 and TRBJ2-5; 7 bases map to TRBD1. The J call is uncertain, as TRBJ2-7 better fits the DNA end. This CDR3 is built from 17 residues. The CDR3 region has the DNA TGTGCCAGCAGTTCCCACCGAGGGGGCTCCTACTCCTACGAGCAGTACTTC. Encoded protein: CASSSHRGGSYSYEQYF.

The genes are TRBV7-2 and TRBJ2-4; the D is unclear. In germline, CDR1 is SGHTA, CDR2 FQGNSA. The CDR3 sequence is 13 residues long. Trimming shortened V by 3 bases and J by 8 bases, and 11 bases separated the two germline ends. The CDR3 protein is CASSFGRLDIQYF. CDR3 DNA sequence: TGTGCCAGCAGCTTCGGACGGCTAGACATTCAGTACTTC.

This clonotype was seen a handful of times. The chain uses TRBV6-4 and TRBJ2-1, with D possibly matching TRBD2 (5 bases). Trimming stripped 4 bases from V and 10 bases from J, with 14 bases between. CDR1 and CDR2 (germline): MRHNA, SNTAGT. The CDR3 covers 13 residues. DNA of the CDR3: TGTGCCAGCAGTGTCCAAACTCGGGGAGAGCAGTTCTTC. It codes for CASSVQTRGEQFF.

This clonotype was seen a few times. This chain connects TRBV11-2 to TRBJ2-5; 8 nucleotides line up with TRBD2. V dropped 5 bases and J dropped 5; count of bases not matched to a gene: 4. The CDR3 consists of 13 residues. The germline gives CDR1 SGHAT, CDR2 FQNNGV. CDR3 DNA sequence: TGTGCCAGCAGCCGGGGGGGCCATGAGACCCAGTACTTC. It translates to CASSRGGHETQYF.

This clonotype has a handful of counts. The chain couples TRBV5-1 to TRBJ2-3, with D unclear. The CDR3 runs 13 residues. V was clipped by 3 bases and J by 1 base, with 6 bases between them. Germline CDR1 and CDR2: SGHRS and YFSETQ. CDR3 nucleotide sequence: TGCGCCAGCAGCTCCCAGGGCACAGATACGCAGTATTTT. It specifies CASSSQGTDTQYF.

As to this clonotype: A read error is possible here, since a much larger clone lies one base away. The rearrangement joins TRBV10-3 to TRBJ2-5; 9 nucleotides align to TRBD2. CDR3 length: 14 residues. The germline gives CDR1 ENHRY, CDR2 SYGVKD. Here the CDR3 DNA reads TGTGCCATCAGTCCTAGCGGGGTATCAAAGACCCGGTACTTC. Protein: CAISPSGVSKTRYF.

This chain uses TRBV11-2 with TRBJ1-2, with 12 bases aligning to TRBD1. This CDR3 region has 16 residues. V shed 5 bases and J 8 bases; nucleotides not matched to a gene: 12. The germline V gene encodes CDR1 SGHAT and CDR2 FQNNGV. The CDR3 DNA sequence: TGTGCCAGCAGCCTCCCCCGGGGACAGGGGGCCAGGGGCTACACCTTC. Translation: CASSLPRGQGARGYTF.

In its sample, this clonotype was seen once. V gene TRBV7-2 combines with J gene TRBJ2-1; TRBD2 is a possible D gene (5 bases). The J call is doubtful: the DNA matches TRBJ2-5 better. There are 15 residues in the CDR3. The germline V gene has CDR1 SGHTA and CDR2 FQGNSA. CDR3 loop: CASSPTPGLSETQYF. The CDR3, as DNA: TGTGCCAGCAGCCCGACCCCAGGACTTTCGGAGACCCAGTACTTC.

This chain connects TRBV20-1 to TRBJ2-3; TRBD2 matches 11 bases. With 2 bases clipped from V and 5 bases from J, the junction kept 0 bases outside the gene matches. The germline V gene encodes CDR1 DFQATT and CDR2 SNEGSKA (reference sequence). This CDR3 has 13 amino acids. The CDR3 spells CSARLAGGDTQYF. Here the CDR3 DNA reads TGCAGTGCTAGACTAGCGGGGGGAGATACGCAGTATTTT.